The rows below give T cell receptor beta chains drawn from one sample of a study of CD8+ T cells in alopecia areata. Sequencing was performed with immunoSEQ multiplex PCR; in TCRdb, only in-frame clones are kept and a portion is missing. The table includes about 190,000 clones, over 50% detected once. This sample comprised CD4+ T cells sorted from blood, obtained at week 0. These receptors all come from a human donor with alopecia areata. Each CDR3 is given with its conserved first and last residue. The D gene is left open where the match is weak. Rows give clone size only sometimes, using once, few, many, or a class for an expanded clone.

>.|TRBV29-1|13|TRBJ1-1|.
TGCAGCGTTGAAGATCGAAGGTGGGTAGAAGCTTTCTTT
CSVEDRRWVEAFF
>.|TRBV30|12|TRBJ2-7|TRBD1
TGTGCCTGGAGTCCCGGGACAGGGGGCCGGTACTTC
CAWSPGTGGRYF
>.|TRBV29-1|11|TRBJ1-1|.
TGCAGCTTCTCTGCGAACACTGAAGCTTTCTTT
CSFSANTEAFF
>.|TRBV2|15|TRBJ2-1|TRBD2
TGTGCCAGCAGTAGCGGGGGGTCCTCCTACAATGAGCAGTTCTTC
CASSSGGSSYNEQFF
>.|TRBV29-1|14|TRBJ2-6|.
TGCAGCGTTGATTTTAGCTCTGGGGCCAACGTCCTGACTTTC
CSVDFSSGANVLTF
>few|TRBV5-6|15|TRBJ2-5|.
TGTGCCAGCAGCCCGGGACAACGAATGGGAGAGACCCAGTACTTC
CASSPGQRMGETQYF
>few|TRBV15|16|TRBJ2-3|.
TGTGCCACCAGCAGAGGGACCTACCCCGGCACAGATACGCAGTATTTT
CATSRGTYPGTDTQYF
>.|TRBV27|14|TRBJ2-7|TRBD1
TGTGCCAGCAGTTTGGGACAGGGGCCAAGCGAGCAGTACTTC
CASSLGQGPSEQYF
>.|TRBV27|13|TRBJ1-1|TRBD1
TGTGCCAGCAGTTCGTCGACAGGGGGTGGGGCTTTCTTT
CASSSSTGGGAFF
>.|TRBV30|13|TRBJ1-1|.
TGTGCCTGGAGGAGGGTGTCTCAATCTGAAGCTTTCTTT
CAWRRVSQSEAFF
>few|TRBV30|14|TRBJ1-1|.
TGTGCCTGGACCCGAATTCGGGGGGACACTGAAGCTTTCTTT
CAWTRIRGDTEAFF
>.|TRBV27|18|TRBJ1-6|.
TGTGCCAGCAGTTCCGAACGCGGGCAGCTCATCTATAATTCACCCCTCCACTTT
CASSSERGQLIYNSPLHF
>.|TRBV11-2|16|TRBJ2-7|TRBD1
TGTGCCAGCAGCTTCTCCGGGACAGGGCGCGCCTACGAGCAGTACTTC
CASSFSGTGRAYEQYF
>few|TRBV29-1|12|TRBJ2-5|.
TGCAGCGTTGATTGGCCTCAAGAGACCCAGTACTTC
CSVDWPQETQYF
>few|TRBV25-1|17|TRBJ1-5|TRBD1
TGTGCCAGCCCTGACAGGGAGGAAGGGTGGTGGAATCAGCCCCAGCATTTT
CASPDREEGWWNQPQHF
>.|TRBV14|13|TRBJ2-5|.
TGTGCCAGCAGCCAGATGCGCAGGGAGACCCAGTACTTC
CASSQMRRETQYF
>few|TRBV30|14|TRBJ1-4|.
TGTGCCTGGAGTGTACAGGGCTTGAGGGAAAAACTGTTTTTT
CAWSVQGLREKLFF
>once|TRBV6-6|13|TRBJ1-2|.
TGTGCCAGCAGCCAAACGACAGCCTATGGCTACACCTTC
CASSQTTAYGYTF
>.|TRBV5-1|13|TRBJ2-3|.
TGCGCCAGCAGCCGGACTAGCACAGATACGCAGTATTTT
CASSRTSTDTQYF
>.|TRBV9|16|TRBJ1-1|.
TGTGCCAGCAGCAGGGGAGTTCAGGGGAAGAACACTGAAGCTTTCTTT
CASSRGVQGKNTEAFF
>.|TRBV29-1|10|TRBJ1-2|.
TGCAGCGTTGACAGGGATGGCTACACCTTC
CSVDRDGYTF
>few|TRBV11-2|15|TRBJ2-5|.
TGTGCCAGCAGCTTAGGAATGGGAAACGGGGAGACCCAGTACTTC
CASSLGMGNGETQYF
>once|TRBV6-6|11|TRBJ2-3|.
TGTGCCAGCGGGGCTTGGGATACGCAGTATTTT
CASGAWDTQYF
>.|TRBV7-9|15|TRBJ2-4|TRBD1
TGTGCCAGCAGCCCACAGGGGGCCGGGGAAAACATTCAGTACTTC
CASSPQGAGENIQYF
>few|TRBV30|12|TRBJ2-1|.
TGTGCCTGGAGCGGTTTGGTCAATGAGCAGTTCTTC
CAWSGLVNEQFF
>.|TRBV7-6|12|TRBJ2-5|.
TGTGCCAGCAGCTTCGACCAAGAGACCCAGTACTTC
CASSFDQETQYF
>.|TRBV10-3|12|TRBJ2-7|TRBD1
TGTGCCATCAGTGAACAGGGGTCCGAGCAGTACTTC
CAISEQGSEQYF
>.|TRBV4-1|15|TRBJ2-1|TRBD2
TGCGCCAGCAGCCCCCAGCGGGGGGGGCTCAATGAGCAGTTCTTC
CASSPQRGGLNEQFF
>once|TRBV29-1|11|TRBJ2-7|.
TGCAGCGCCGGAGGGCGGGGTGAGCAGTACTTC
CSAGGRGEQYF
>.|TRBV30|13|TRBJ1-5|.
TGTGCCTGGAGCCGATTAATCAATCAGCCCCAGCATTTT
CAWSRLINQPQHF
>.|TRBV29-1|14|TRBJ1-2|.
TGCAGCGTTGTGTCCGGCAGGGCAAAAGATGGCTACACCTTC
CSVVSGRAKDGYTF
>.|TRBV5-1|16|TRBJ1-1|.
TGCGCCAGCAGCCCCGTGCCGGGACGGGTGAACACTGAAGCTTTCTTT
CASSPVPGRVNTEAFF
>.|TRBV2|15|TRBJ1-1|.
TGTGCCAGCACGCGAGGTTTTGGGCGGAACACTGAAGCTTTCTTT
CASTRGFGRNTEAFF
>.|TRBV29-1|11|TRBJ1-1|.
TGCAGCGTTGAAAGGGCAGGACAAGCTTTCTTT
CSVERAGQAFF
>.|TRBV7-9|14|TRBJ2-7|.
TGTGCCAGCATGCGGACGAGTCAGGATTACGAGCAGTACTTC
CASMRTSQDYEQYF
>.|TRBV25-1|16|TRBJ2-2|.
TGTGCCAGCAGTGATGTTAGGCAGGGTGGGACCGGGGAGCTGTTTTTT
CASSDVRQGGTGELFF